Below, 31 T cell receptor beta chains from the same sample are listed, as sequenced in a study of post-analysis software for immune sequencing data. Tagging with unique molecular identifiers was a feature of the TCR beta cDNA libraries. TCRdb re-analysed the PCR reads in MiXCR, keeping a single row per CDR3 protein. Of about 800,000 distinct CDR3 sequences listed, roughly 27% are singletons. These receptors are not linked to any known antigen. Study-wide results and limits: Elevated frequency relative to controls characterized roughly five TRBV segments in patients, TRBV5-6, TRBV5-1 and TRBV20-1 among them.

Sequenced input: blood. Source of these receptors: a girl between 5 and 17 years old with multiple sclerosis.

The table lists this clonotype with many counts. J is TRBJ2-6 and V is TRBV7-2, with D possibly matching TRBD2 (5 bases). V was clipped by 0 bases and J by 0 bases, with 6 bases between them. Per germline, CDR1 SGHTA and CDR2 FQGNSA. The CDR3 has 16 residues. CDR3 DNA sequence: TGTGCCAGCAGCTTAGCGCGGGCCTCTGGGGCCAACGTCCTGACTTTC. Translating it yields CASSLARASGANVLTF.

V and J are TRBV6-5 and TRBJ2-5; TRBD2 matches at 8 bases. The germline CDR1 and CDR2 sequences are MNHEY and SVGAGI. The J segment lost 4 bases and the V segment lost 5 bases, leaving 6 bases of the junction unmatched. The CDR3 is 14 amino acids. CDR3: CASSRSGRGETQYF. In nucleotides, the CDR3 is TGTGCCAGCAGTCGATCCGGGAGGGGAGAGACCCAGTACTTC.

This clonotype has a handful of counts. The chain links TRBV6-5 to TRBJ1-1; the D gene is possibly TRBD1 (6 bases). Looked up from germline, CDR1 is MNHEY and CDR2 is SVGAGI. The CDR3 is made up of 13 amino acids. The ends were cut back, 7 bases at V and 3 bases at J, with 12 bases in the middle. The CDR3 spells CASTGALYTEAFF. The CDR3 bases are TGTGCCAGCACGGGGGCGCTTTACACTGAAGCTTTCTTT.

V usage is TRBV13 and J usage is TRBJ1-6; TRBD1 aligns across 7 bases. With 3 bases clipped from V and 7 bases from J, the junction kept 6 bases outside the gene matches. CDR1 PRHDT and CDR2 FYEKMQ come from the germline V gene (reference sequence). The CDR3 totals 15 residues. The CDR3 DNA sequence: TGTGCCAGCAGCTTGAATAGGGACAGAAATTCACCCCTCCACTTT. Its protein is CASSLNRDRNSPLHF.

This clonotype was seen only once. The CDR3 DNA sequence: TGCAGTGCTCCAAACACCCTTTCGACTAGCGGGGCCGCCTTAGATACGCAGTATTTT. Translation: CSAPNTLSTSGAALDTQYF. The rearrangement uses TRBV20-1 and TRBJ2-3; 11 nucleotides align to TRBD2. The CDR3 has 19 residues. Germline CDR1 is DFQATT and CDR2 is SNEGSKA (reference sequence). With V trimmed by 5 bases and J by 5 bases, 21 bases remained unmatched.

This rearrangement joins TRBV5-1 to TRBJ2-1, with 10 bases identical to TRBD1. Germline lookup yields CDR1 SGHRS and CDR2 YFSETQ. V lost 3 bases to trimming and J lost 9 bases; unmatched junction nucleotides: 18. The CDR3 covers 18 residues. This chain's CDR3 is CASSWGPATGGPLREQFF. CDR3 in DNA: TGCGCCAGCAGCTGGGGCCCGGCGACAGGGGGCCCCCTCCGTGAGCAGTTCTTC. Supplemented by reference TRBV5-1 and TRBJ2-1, the full variable domain reads KAGVTQTPRYLIKTRGQQVTLSCSPISGHRSVSWYQQTPGQGLQFLFEYFSETQRNKGNFPGRFSGRQFSNSRSEMNVSTLELGDSALYLCASSWGPATGGPLREQFFGPGTRLTVL.

This clonotype was counted only a few times. This sequence joins TRBV7-2 and TRBJ2-5, with 12 bases aligning to TRBD2. CDR1 SGHTA and CDR2 FQGNSA come from the germline V gene. CDR3 length: 16 amino acids. Trimming cost V 5 bases and J 5 bases; bases outside gene matches: 9. Here the CDR3 DNA reads TGTGCCAGCAGCCCCTCTAGCGGGGGGGCCGTGGAGACCCAGTACTTC. Protein sequence: CASSPSSGGAVETQYF. Together with reference TRBV7-2 and TRBJ2-5, the CDR3 gives the full variable domain: GAGVSQSPSNKVTEKGKDVELRCDPISGHTALYWYRQSLGQGLEFLIYFQGNSAPDKSGLPSDRFSAERTGGSVSTLTIQRTQQEDSAVYLCASSPSSGGAVETQYFGPGTRLLVL.

The V and J genes are TRBV3-1 and TRBJ1-4, with 7 bases aligning to TRBD1. V lost 4 bases to trimming and J lost 8 bases; unmatched junction nucleotides: 7. Germline CDR1 LGHDT, CDR2 YNNKEL (reference sequence). The CDR3 covers 14 residues. The CDR3 DNA reads TGTGCCAGCAGCCCCTCAGGGGGGGCCGAAAAACTGTTTTTT. Amino acids: CASSPSGGAEKLFF.

Of note for this clonotype: A much larger clone lies a single base off, so this may be a read error. This chain connects TRBV7-9 to TRBJ2-4; D assignment may be TRBD1 or TRBD2 (6 bases each). CDR1 and CDR2 (germline): SEHNR, FQNEAQ (reference sequence). The CDR3 length is 15 residues. V was shortened by 5 bases and J by 8 bases, with 19 bases between the two germline ends. In DNA, the CDR3 is TGTGCCAGCAGCCAGCCTCTGGGGGGCCGAGACATTCAGTACTTC. Its translation is CASSQPLGGRDIQYF.

This clonotype appeared a few times. The chain is built from TRBV20-1 and TRBJ1-2; no definite D call. From germline, CDR1 is DFQATT and CDR2 SNEGSKA (reference sequence). Trimming stripped 5 bases from V and 2 bases from J, with 12 bases between. The CDR3 consists of 13 residues. The DNA for the CDR3 is TGCAGTGCTCCCGAGTTGGGGAACTATGGCTACACCTTC. Translated: CSAPELGNYGYTF.

This chain connects TRBV7-9 to TRBJ2-2; D possibly corresponds to TRBD2 (6 bases). CDR3 length equals 15 residues. Looked up from germline, CDR1 is SEHNR and CDR2 is FQNEAQ (reference sequence). With 4 bases removed from V and 7 bases from J, the gap between germline ends came to 16 bases. CDR3 coding DNA: TGTGCCAGCAGCTCATCCGGGACTGTGGACGGGGAGCTGTTTTTT. The encoded protein is CASSSSGTVDGELFF.

The genes are TRBV20-1 and TRBJ2-3, with 8 bases fitting TRBD2. V shed 5 bases, J shed 1 base, and the junction held 8 bases outside the gene matches. The CDR3 has 15 residues. Germline loops: CDR1 DFQATT, CDR2 SNEGSKA (reference sequence). The CDR3 sequence: CSAGGRREGTDTQYF. CDR3 bases: TGCAGTGCTGGGGGTAGGCGGGAGGGCACAGATACGCAGTATTTT.

The V and J genes are TRBV7-6 and TRBJ2-1, with a weak D call TRBD2 (6 bases). Trimming pared 5 bases from V and 2 bases from J, leaving 22 bases between. CDR1 is SGHVS, CDR2 FNYEAQ, per germline. The CDR3 covers 18 residues. The CDR3 sequence: CASSPKPWGTGPYNEQFF. CDR3 coding DNA: TGTGCCAGCAGCCCCAAACCCTGGGGGACTGGACCCTACAATGAGCAGTTCTTC.

The J gene is TRBJ2-5, the V gene TRBV24-1, with TRBD2 matching over 12 bases. The J call is uncertain, as TRBJ2-7 better fits the DNA end. CDR3 size: 15 residues. In germline, CDR1 is KGHDR, CDR2 SFDVKD. The CDR3 region is CATSDPSGGAYEQYF. The CDR3 DNA is TGTGCCACCAGTGATCCTAGCGGGGGGGCCTACGAGCAGTACTTC.

The chain recombines TRBV4-3 with TRBJ2-4; the match to TRBD2 covers 9 bases. The J call is in doubt because the DNA end fits TRBJ2-7 better. CDR1 is LGHNA, CDR2 YSLEER, per germline. CDR3 length: 16 residues. The CDR3 sequence: CASSQDLSGSWYEQYF. The CDR3 DNA reads as TGCGCCAGCAGCCAAGACCTTAGCGGGAGTTGGTACGAGCAGTACTTC.

The sample holds a few counts of this clonotype. This CDR3 reads CATTENYGYTF. The CDR3 nucleotides read TGTGCCACCACAGAGAACTATGGCTACACCTTC. This chain links TRBV6-6 with TRBJ1-2; D is uncertain. This CDR3 is 11 amino acids long. Germline CDR1 and CDR2: MNHNY and SVGAGI (reference sequence). V was shortened by 10 bases and J by 2 bases, with 8 bases between the two germline ends.

In its sample, this clonotype was seen a few times. The chain is built from TRBV7-2 and TRBJ2-1; possibly TRBD1 for D (6 bases). The V gene's germline CDR1 is SGHTA and CDR2 FQGNSA. The V gene lost 7 bases and the J gene lost 0 bases, with 19 bases spanning the gap. This CDR3 contains 17 residues. CDR3 DNA: TGTGCCAGCACCCCCTTCCGGACAGCCAGCTCCTACAATGAGCAGTTCTTC. The encoded protein is CASTPFRTASSYNEQFF.

This clonotype occurred a few times. J is TRBJ2-1 and V is TRBV28; 13 bases are a match to TRBD2. The germline CDR1 and CDR2 sequences are MDHEN and SYDVKM. V shed 5 bases and J 6 bases; nucleotides not matched to a gene: 7. CDR3 length: 16 amino acids. The CDR3 DNA sequence: TGTGCCAGCAGTCATCGACTAGCGGGGGGACTCAATGAGCAGTTCTTC. Translating it yields CASSHRLAGGLNEQFF.

The chain couples TRBV6-1 to TRBJ1-2; 8 bases are a match to TRBD1. The CDR3 runs 14 residues. V trimming: 6 bases; J trimming: 8 bases; junction bases outside the gene matches: 11. Looked up from germline, CDR1 is MNHNS and CDR2 is SASEGT. The CDR3 DNA follows: TGTGCCAGCAGCACAGGGGGAAGCGTGTTCGGCTACACCTTC. As protein: CASSTGGSVFGYTF.

This clonotype was observed a few times. J is TRBJ2-3 and V is TRBV7-2; possibly TRBD2 for D (7 bases). The CDR3 is made up of 15 amino acids. Trimming shortened V by 0 bases and J by 4 bases, and 11 bases separated the two germline ends. Germline assignment: CDR1 SGHTA and CDR2 FQGNSA. The CDR3 loop reads CASSLAGGPPDTQYF. Here the CDR3 DNA reads TGTGCCAGCAGCTTAGCGGGGGGGCCCCCAGATACGCAGTATTTT.

This clonotype was counted only a few times. The chain couples TRBV5-1 to TRBJ2-3, with TRBD1 matching over 11 bases. Trimming removed 0 bases from V and 4 bases from J; junction bases left unmatched: 13. Looked up from germline, CDR1 is SGHRS and CDR2 is YFSETQ. The CDR3 contains 19 residues. The CDR3 here is CASSLVGRGTGGRSDTQYF. In DNA, the CDR3 is TGCGCCAGCAGCTTGGTTGGTCGAGGGACAGGGGGAAGGTCAGATACGCAGTATTTT.

The rearrangement joins TRBV12-3 or TRBV12-4 to TRBJ2-1, with TRBD1 matching 8 bases. V dropped 6 bases and J dropped 8; count of bases not matched to a gene: 6. The CDR3 runs 13 residues. CDR3 sequence: CASRGQGMDEQFF. The CDR3 coding sequence is TGTGCCAGCAGAGGACAGGGTATGGATGAGCAGTTCTTC.

The V gene is TRBV20-1, the J gene TRBJ2-1, with 10 nucleotides matching TRBD2. The V segment lost 5 bases and the J segment 4 bases; nucleotides outside the gene matches: 8. CDR3 length equals 15 residues. Germline V gives CDR1 DFQATT, CDR2 SNEGSKA (reference sequence). CDR3 nucleotide sequence: TGCAGTGCTTGGGACAGCGGGGGGGATTACAATGAGCAGTTCTTC. This encodes CSAWDSGGDYNEQFF.

The V gene is TRBV6-9, the J gene TRBJ1-1; D possibly corresponds to TRBD1 (5 bases). The CDR3 is made up of 11 amino acids. From germline, CDR1 is MNHGY and CDR2 SVAAGI. V lost 9 bases and J lost 11, with 16 bases in between. The CDR3 nucleotides read TGTGCCAGTGGGGCGGGGAATTGGGCTTTCTTT. Its protein is CASGAGNWAFF.

The chain carries TRBV10-3 and TRBJ2-3; tentative D call: TRBD2 (6 bases). The CDR3 is made up of 17 amino acids. Between the trimmed V and J ends, which lost 3 bases and 6 bases, there was a span of 22 bases. Germline CDR1 is ENHRY and CDR2 is SYGVKD. As DNA, the CDR3 is TGTGCCATCAGTGAATTTAGGTTGATAGCGGAAGCGGATACGCAGTATTTT. Translated, it gives CAISEFRLIAEADTQYF.

The chain joins TRBV6-1 to TRBJ1-4; D is undetermined. The CDR3 is 17 amino acids. Germline assignment: CDR1 MNHNS and CDR2 SASEGT. Trimming took off 6 bases at V and 7 bases at J, with 24 bases between the two ends. CDR3 loop: CASRKNKGVVPGEKLFF. Written as DNA, the CDR3 is TGTGCCAGCAGAAAAAACAAGGGAGTGGTACCCGGTGAAAAACTGTTTTTT.

The V call is TRBV11-2, the J call TRBJ2-7, with D unresolved. Trimming removed 0 bases at V and 0 bases at J, with 12 bases between. This CDR3 is 16 amino acids long. Germline V gene lookup returns CDR1 SGHAT and CDR2 FQNNGV. DNA of the CDR3: TGTGCCAGCAGCTTAGATTGGCGACGGACCTCCTACGAGCAGTACTTC. Protein: CASSLDWRRTSYEQYF.

This clonotype has only a few counts. The chain carries TRBV20-1 and TRBJ2-1; 10 bases agree with TRBD2. The CDR3 sequence is 15 residues long. V was pared by 1 base and J by 4 bases, with 4 bases of the junction left unmatched. The V gene's germline CDR1 is DFQATT and CDR2 SNEGSKA (reference sequence). The CDR3 loop reads CSARGLAGEYNEQFF. The CDR3 nucleotides read TGCAGTGCTAGAGGCCTAGCGGGGGAGTACAATGAGCAGTTCTTC.

This clonotype appeared a few times. J is TRBJ2-1 and V is TRBV12-3 or TRBV12-4; a weak D match, TRBD2 (7 bases). V lost 5 bases and J 10 bases, leaving 15 bases between the germline ends. The CDR3 covers 13 residues. In DNA form, the CDR3 reads TGTGCCAGCAGTAATGGCGGGGGCTTAGAGCAGTTCTTC. Translation: CASSNGGGLEQFF.

This clonotype was counted a few times. The rearrangement joins TRBV7-2 to TRBJ2-3, with D unclear. V lost 0 bases and J 0 bases, leaving 7 bases between the germline ends. The germline V gene has CDR1 SGHTA and CDR2 FQGNSA. The CDR3 runs to 15 residues. CDR3 DNA: TGTGCCAGCAGCTTAGCCAGATCTAGCACAGATACGCAGTATTTT. Its translation: CASSLARSSTDTQYF.

This chain connects TRBV5-1 to TRBJ1-5, with D perhaps TRBD1 (5 bases). The germline CDR1 and CDR2 sequences are SGHRS and YFSETQ. The CDR3 sequence is 14 residues long. V lost 0 bases and J 6 bases, leaving 10 bases between the germline ends. CDR3 sequence: CASSLGDGGQPQHF. For the CDR3, the DNA is TGCGCCAGCAGCTTGGGGGACGGGGGTCAGCCCCAGCATTTT.